The next 7 T cell receptor beta chains were all read from a single sample in a study of T-cell memory formation after mild COVID-19. TCRdb passed the 5' RACE reads through MiXCR, listing each CDR3 protein once. The sample has roughly 130,000 distinct CDR3 sequences, roughly 6.2% seen once. Sequencing was carried out using PBMCs or a T cell subset sorted from them (not recorded which). These receptors originate from an adult woman who had mild COVID-19 (a few samples of this study predate the infection). Cell type and time point are not known.

This clonotype showed up just a few times. The rearrangement links TRBV5-1 to TRBJ1-2; the D gene is possibly TRBD1 (6 bases). V was cut by 4 bases and J by 2 bases, with 12 bases left in between. The CDR3 length is 14 residues. CDR1 is SGHRS and CDR2 is YFSETQ in the germline V gene. In DNA form, the CDR3 reads TGCGCCAGCAGCCCGGAGGGGGGCAACTATGGCTACACCTTC. This gives the protein CASSPEGGNYGYTF.

This clonotype was counted many times. The chain employs TRBV5-1 and TRBJ2-1, with D perhaps assigned TRBD1 or TRBD2 (6 bases each). CDR1 is SGHRS, CDR2 YFSETQ, per germline. The V end lost 4 bases, the J end lost 10 bases, and 15 bases lay between the germline ends. CDR3 length: 13 amino acids. This CDR3 is CASSTPGGGEQFF. CDR3 DNA: TGCGCCAGCAGCACCCCAGGAGGGGGGGAGCAGTTCTTC.

This clonotype was seen repeatedly, ten times or more. The gene calls are TRBV2 and TRBJ2-7; 7 positions match TRBD1. This CDR3 contains 13 residues. Germline V gene lookup returns CDR1 SNHLY and CDR2 FYNNEI. V was clipped by 4 bases and J by 2 bases; unmatched bases: 2. The CDR3 reads CASSAGQTYEQYF. The CDR3 region has the DNA TGTGCCAGCAGTGCGGGACAGACCTACGAGCAGTACTTC. The complete variable domain, with remaining parts taken from reference TRBV2 and TRBJ2-7, reads EPEVTQTPSHQVTQMGQEVILRCVPISNHLYFYWYRQILGQKVEFLVSFYNNEISEKSEIFDDQFSVERPDGSNFTLKIRSTKLEDSAMYFCASSAGQTYEQYFGPGTRLTVT.

V usage is TRBV3-1 and J usage is TRBJ2-1; TRBD1 matches at 9 bases. With V trimmed by 1 base and J by 8 bases, 12 bases remained unmatched. This CDR3 comprises 17 residues. Germline V gene sequence: CDR1 LGHDT, CDR2 YNNKEL (reference sequence). CDR3 region: CASSQGSPGTGLDEQFF. Written as DNA, the CDR3 is TGTGCCAGCAGCCAAGGCAGCCCCGGGACAGGGCTAGATGAGCAGTTCTTC.

This clonotype appeared many times. J is TRBJ2-7 and V is TRBV5-1; D not certain. The ends were cut back, 4 bases at V and 9 bases at J, with 17 bases in the middle. Germline CDR1 is SGHRS and CDR2 is YFSETQ. The CDR3 is 13 amino acids. The CDR3 coding sequence is TGCGCCAGCAGCCTCGGACCATCCCACTGGCAGTACTTC. Protein sequence: CASSLGPSHWQYF.

There are many counts of this clonotype. The chain carries TRBV29-1 and TRBJ2-7; TRBD1 agrees at 10 bases. The germline gives CDR1 SQVTM, CDR2 ANQGSEA. V was pared by 8 bases and J by 4 bases, with 8 bases of the junction left unmatched. The CDR3 loop spans 13 amino acids. The CDR3 bases are TGCAGCACGAGACAGGGGGCAGGATACGAGCAGTACTTC. Its translation: CSTRQGAGYEQYF.

The chain employs TRBV3-1 and TRBJ1-1, with 8 bases identical to TRBD1. The ends lost 6 bases at V and 5 bases at J; junction bases unmatched: 11. Germline CDR1 LGHDT, CDR2 YNNKEL (reference sequence). This CDR3 is built from 15 residues. Here the CDR3 reads CASSVRPGGNTEAFF. The CDR3 nucleotides are TGTGCCAGCAGTGTAAGACCAGGGGGCAATACTGAAGCTTTCTTT. Looking up the rest from reference TRBV3-1 and TRBJ1-1 gives the full variable domain: DTAVSQTPKYLVTQMGNDKSIKCEQNLGHDTMYWYKQDSKKFLKIMFSYNNKELIINETVPNRFSPKSPDKAHLNLHINSLELGDSAVYFCASSVRPGGNTEAFFGQGTRLTVV.